The clone carrying this TCR beta chain was found many times. Its antigen is unknown. Researchers amplified the TCR beta CDR3 regions from RNA transcripts. First-round RT-PCR with HTBI primers amplified the TCR CDR3 region. Each CDR3 protein gets one entry after TCRdb re-called the multiplex PCR reads with MiXCR. The table has some 690,000 distinct CDR3 sequences, 17% seen once. This sample is drawn from a study of T cells in Graves' hyperthyroidism and ophthalmopathy. Study-level information: Peripheral blood was taken when the disease was first diagnosed, before any treatment began.

From germline, CDR1 is MNHNS and CDR2 SASEGT. The CDR3 contains 18 residues. Trimming cost V 0 bases and J 3 bases, with 18 bases left between them. Study-level points and caveats: Researchers found most expanded thyroid clonotypes above 0.001 in blood as well.

The TCR originated in a man in his forties or fifties with Graves' hyperthyroidism. This chain joins TRBV6-1 and TRBJ1-5; perhaps TRBD1 as D (5 bases). The specimen sequenced was blood. CDR3 in DNA: TGTGCCAGCAGTGAAGCCCTTCCGGGACCCACTTACAATCAGCCCCAGCATTTT. It specifies CASSEALPGPTYNQPQHF.